Shown below are 26 T cell receptor beta chains from a single sample sequenced in a study of T cells expressing NK-cell markers. TCRdb reprocessed the 5' RACE reads, with one entry per CDR3 protein and no DNA. This repertoire comprises fewer than 400,000 distinct CDR3 sequences; its ten largest clones make up over 4%. The sequenced sample was blood T cells: a sorted CD56 or NKG2C T cell subset, CD4+ or CD8+ T cells, or bulk PBMC T cells (not recorded which). These receptors were collected from a man aged 18 to 69 in good health.

The chain employs TRBV4-2 and TRBJ1-6; TCRdb calls TRBD1, which cannot be checked without DNA. The length of the CDR3 is 16 residues. The V gene's germline CDR1 is LGHNA and CDR2 YNFKEQ. The CDR3 here is CASSLKPGQNNSPLHF.

The chain uses TRBV20-1 and TRBJ2-1; TCRdb gives TRBD1 as the D gene, but with no DNA this cannot be confirmed. This CDR3 has 12 residues. Germline lookup yields CDR1 DFQATT and CDR2 SNEGSKA (reference sequence). CDR3 region: CSAGGRGNEQFF.

The CDR3 sequence: CASTLGPGGTQYF. This chain uses TRBV6-6 with TRBJ2-5. The CDR3 runs 13 residues. Per germline, CDR1 MNHNY and CDR2 SVGAGI (reference sequence).

The chain is built from TRBV25-1 and TRBJ2-1; the D gene TCRdb calls, TRBD1, cannot be checked with no DNA. This CDR3 is 12 amino acids long. The germline V gene encodes CDR1 MGHDK and CDR2 SYGVNS. The chain's CDR3 is CARSGAMHEQFF.

The V call is TRBV5-1, the J call TRBJ2-2; the TCRdb call, TRBD1, lacks DNA for checking. The germline V gene encodes CDR1 SGHRS and CDR2 YFSETQ. The CDR3 has 15 amino acids. The CDR3: CASSFVQGVGGELFF.

The V and J genes are TRBV27 and TRBJ2-5; TCRdb proposes TRBD1, but this gene call is untestable without DNA. Germline V gene sequence: CDR1 MNHEY, CDR2 SMNVEV (reference sequence). The CDR3 loop spans 13 amino acids. The CDR3 sequence: CASGQGGQETQYF.

CDR3: CSARDVRGSVSQPQHF. This chain connects TRBV20-1 to TRBJ1-5; TCRdb calls TRBD1, which cannot be checked without DNA. The CDR3 is 16 residues long. Germline loops: CDR1 DFQATT, CDR2 SNEGSKA (reference sequence).

The rearrangement links TRBV9 to TRBJ2-3; there is no DNA to check the TCRdb D call of TRBD1. The CDR3 sequence is 18 residues long. Germline values: CDR1 SGDLS, CDR2 YYNGEE. The CDR3 protein is CASSYQKDRAIGTDTQYF.

The genes are TRBV5-1 and TRBJ2-1; TCRdb picks TRBD1, but there is no DNA to check that call. Germline V lookup: CDR1 SGHRS, CDR2 YFSETQ. This CDR3 contains 16 residues. CDR3 in amino acids: CASSPGTGVGSGEQFF.

The chain links TRBV6-5 to TRBJ2-1. The CDR3 length is 15 residues. Germline-derived CDR1 and CDR2 are MNHEY and SVGAGI. CDR3 protein: CASSYSRPTRDEQFF.

The chain has TRBV3-1 and TRBJ1-1; the TCRdb call, TRBD1, lacks DNA for checking. Looked up from germline, CDR1 is LGHDT and CDR2 is YNNKEL (reference sequence). This CDR3 spans 13 amino acids. The CDR3 region is CASSRQGATEAFF.

V is TRBV18 and J is TRBJ2-5. The CDR3 has 13 residues. Germline CDR1 is KGHSH and CDR2 is LQKENI. CDR3 protein: CASSPPGIETQYF.

The J gene is TRBJ1-2, the V gene TRBV18; no DNA is available, so the TRBD1 call from TCRdb remains unchecked. This CDR3 has 13 residues. CDR1 and CDR2 (germline): KGHSH, LQKENI. CDR3 loop: CASSEQGIHGYTF.

The chain uses TRBV9 and TRBJ2-1; TCRdb's assignment of TRBD2 cannot be checked, as there is no DNA. Germline values: CDR1 SGDLS, CDR2 YYNGEE. CDR3 length equals 15 residues. CDR3: CASSVGRAGGGEQFF.

The chain uses TRBV28 and TRBJ1-1. CDR3 size: 14 residues. Germline V gene lookup returns CDR1 MDHEN and CDR2 SYDVKM. The CDR3 here is CASSQPRRVTEAFF.

The chain joins TRBV4-1 to TRBJ2-1; the TCRdb D gene call, TRBD1, has no DNA to confirm it. CDR1 and CDR2 from the germline V gene are MGHRA and YSYEKL. CDR3 size: 16 residues. The CDR3 loop reads CASSQDTRGLDNEQFF.

The rearrangement joins TRBV11-3 to TRBJ2-1; without DNA, the TCRdb call of TRBD1 cannot be checked. Looked up from germline, CDR1 is SGHNT and CDR2 is YENEEA. This CDR3 comprises 13 residues. This CDR3 is CASSLAGQNEQFF.

This chain links TRBV5-1 with TRBJ2-3; no DNA is available, so the TRBD2 call from TCRdb remains unchecked. The germline gives CDR1 SGHRS, CDR2 YFSETQ. The CDR3 has 16 residues. The CDR3 loop reads CASSLERGEGTDTQYF.

The chain recombines TRBV27 with TRBJ1-1; checking the TCRdb D call of TRBD1 is not possible without DNA. The germline CDR1 and CDR2 sequences are MNHEY and SMNVEV (reference sequence). This CDR3 spans 19 amino acids. CDR3 region: CASSRFPPGQGFMNTEAFF.

J is TRBJ2-3 and V is TRBV7-9; the D call from TCRdb, TRBD1, cannot be confirmed without DNA. Germline CDR1 is SEHNR and CDR2 is FQNEAQ (reference sequence). The CDR3 runs to 16 residues. CDR3: CASSRDRGASTDTQYF.

The chain uses TRBV4-2 and TRBJ2-5; the TCRdb D gene call, TRBD2, has no DNA to confirm it. CDR3 length equals 19 residues. Germline CDR1 reads LGHNA; CDR2 reads YNFKEQ. This CDR3 reads CASSQPRGAAGTRGETQYF.

The J gene is TRBJ2-1, the V gene TRBV5-1; absent DNA, TCRdb's TRBD1 call cannot be checked. This CDR3 region has 15 residues. Germline CDR1 SGHRS, CDR2 YFSETQ. CDR3 region: CASSLGTGPYNEQFF.

The chain employs TRBV12-3 or TRBV12-4 and TRBJ2-1; TCRdb returns TRBD2, unconfirmable since there is no DNA. The CDR3 runs to 15 residues. CDR3 amino acids: CASRGAGGPRRKQFF.

The rearrangement uses TRBV7-6 and TRBJ2-2. CDR1 is SGHVS and CDR2 is FNYEAQ in the germline V gene. The CDR3 consists of 18 residues. The CDR3 here is CASSLGVSAMTPSGELFF.

The rearrangement links TRBV7-9 to TRBJ2-3; TCRdb's D gene call, TRBD2, goes unchecked for lack of DNA. Germline CDR1 SEHNR, CDR2 FQNEAQ (reference sequence). There are 15 residues in the CDR3. CDR3 sequence: CASSVGSLSADTQYF.

J is TRBJ1-1 and V is TRBV6-1; lacking DNA, the TRBD1 call made by TCRdb goes unchecked. The CDR3 totals 13 residues. In germline, CDR1 is MNHNS, CDR2 SASEGT. The CDR3 spells CASRALRHTEAFF.